This TCR beta chain was sequenced in a study of cytomegalovirus exposure and HLA in healthy donors. In the PCR, 60 Vbeta and 13 Jbeta primers were used. Data came from immunoSEQ multiplex PCR; TCRdb stores just in-frame clones and leaves some out. The sample records roughly 190,000 clones, 80% being singletons. Regarding this clone: Its antigen is still unknown.

Study-level results: Several of the most significant clusters appeared, in a later analysis, to be linked to common viral pathogens. Later work found most CMV-associated TCR beta chains apparently HLA-restricted.

The CDR3 consists of 15 residues. Germline V CDR1 and CDR2: SEHNR, FQNEAQ (reference sequence). Trimming shortened V by 2 bases and J by 5 bases, and 15 bases separated the two germline ends. Material for sequencing was PBMCs. The genes are TRBV7-9 and TRBJ1-1; maybe TRBD1 (5 bases). This receptor was identified in a woman between 40 and 55 years old in good health and CMV-seronegative. CDR3 residues: CASSLFTGAMTEAFF. The DNA for the CDR3 is TGTGCCAGCAGCTTATTCACAGGCGCCATGACTGAAGCTTTCTTT.